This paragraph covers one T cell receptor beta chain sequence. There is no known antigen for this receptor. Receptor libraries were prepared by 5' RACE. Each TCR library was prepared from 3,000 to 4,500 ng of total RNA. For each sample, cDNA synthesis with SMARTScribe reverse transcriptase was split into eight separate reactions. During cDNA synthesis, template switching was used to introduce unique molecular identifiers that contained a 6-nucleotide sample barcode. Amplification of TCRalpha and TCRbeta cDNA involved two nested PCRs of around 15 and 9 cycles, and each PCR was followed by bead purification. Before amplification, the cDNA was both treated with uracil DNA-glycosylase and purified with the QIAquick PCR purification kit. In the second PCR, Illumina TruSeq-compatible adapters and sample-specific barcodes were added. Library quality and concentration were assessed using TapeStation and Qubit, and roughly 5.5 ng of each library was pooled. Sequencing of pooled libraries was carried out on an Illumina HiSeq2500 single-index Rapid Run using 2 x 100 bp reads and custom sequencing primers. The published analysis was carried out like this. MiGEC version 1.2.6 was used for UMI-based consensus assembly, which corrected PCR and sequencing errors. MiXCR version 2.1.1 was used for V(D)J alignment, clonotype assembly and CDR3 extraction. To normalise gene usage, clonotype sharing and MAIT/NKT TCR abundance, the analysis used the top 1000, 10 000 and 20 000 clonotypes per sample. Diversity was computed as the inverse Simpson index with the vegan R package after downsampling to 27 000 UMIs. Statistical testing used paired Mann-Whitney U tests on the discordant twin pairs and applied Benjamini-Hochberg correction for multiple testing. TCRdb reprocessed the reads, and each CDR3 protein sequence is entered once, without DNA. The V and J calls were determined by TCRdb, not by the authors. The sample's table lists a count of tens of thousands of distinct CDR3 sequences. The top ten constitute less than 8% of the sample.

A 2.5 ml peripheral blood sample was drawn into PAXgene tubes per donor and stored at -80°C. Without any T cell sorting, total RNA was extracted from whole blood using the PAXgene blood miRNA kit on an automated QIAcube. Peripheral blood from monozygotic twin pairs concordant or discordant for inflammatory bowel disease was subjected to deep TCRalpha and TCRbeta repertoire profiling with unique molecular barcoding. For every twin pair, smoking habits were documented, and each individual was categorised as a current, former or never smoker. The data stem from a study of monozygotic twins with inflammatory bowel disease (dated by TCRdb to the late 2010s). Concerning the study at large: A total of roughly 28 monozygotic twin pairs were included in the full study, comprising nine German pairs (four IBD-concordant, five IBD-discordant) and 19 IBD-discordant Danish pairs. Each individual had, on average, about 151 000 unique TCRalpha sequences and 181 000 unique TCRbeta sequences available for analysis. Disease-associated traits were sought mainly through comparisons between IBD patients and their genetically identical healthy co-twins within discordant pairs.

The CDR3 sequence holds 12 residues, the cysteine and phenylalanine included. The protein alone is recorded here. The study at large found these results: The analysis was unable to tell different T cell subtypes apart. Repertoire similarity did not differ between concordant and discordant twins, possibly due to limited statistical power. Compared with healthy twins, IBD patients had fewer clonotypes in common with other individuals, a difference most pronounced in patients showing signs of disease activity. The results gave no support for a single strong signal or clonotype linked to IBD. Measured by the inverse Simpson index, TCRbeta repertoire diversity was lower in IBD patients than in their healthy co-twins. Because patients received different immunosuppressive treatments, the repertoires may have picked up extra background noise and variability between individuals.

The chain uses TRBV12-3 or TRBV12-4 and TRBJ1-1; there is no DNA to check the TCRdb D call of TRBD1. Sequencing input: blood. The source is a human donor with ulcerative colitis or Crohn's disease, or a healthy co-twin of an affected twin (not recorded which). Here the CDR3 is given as CASRRTASEAFF.